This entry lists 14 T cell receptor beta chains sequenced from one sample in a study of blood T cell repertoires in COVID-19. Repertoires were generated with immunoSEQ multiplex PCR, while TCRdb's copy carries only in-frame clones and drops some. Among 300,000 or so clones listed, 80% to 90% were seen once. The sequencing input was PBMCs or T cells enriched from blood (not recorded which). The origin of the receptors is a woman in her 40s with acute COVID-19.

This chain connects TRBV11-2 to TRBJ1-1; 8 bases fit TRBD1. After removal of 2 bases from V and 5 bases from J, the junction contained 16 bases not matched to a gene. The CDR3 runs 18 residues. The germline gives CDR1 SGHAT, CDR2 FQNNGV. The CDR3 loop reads CASSLSLPRGRKKTEAFF. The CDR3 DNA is TGTGCCAGCAGCTTAAGTCTGCCCAGGGGGCGGAAGAAAACTGAAGCTTTCTTT.

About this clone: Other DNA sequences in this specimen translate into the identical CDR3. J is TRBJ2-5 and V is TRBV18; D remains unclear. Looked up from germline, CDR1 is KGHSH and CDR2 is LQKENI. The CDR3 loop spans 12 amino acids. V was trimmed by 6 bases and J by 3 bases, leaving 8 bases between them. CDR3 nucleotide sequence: TGTGCCAGCTCGCCAAGAGAAGAGACCCAGTACTTC. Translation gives CASSPREETQYF.

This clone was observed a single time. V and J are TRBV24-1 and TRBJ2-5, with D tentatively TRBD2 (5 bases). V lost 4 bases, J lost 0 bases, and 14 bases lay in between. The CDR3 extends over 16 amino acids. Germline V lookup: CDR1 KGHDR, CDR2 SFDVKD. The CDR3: CATSDLGAGHQETQYF. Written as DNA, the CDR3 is TGTGCCACCAGTGACTTAGGTGCGGGCCACCAAGAGACCCAGTACTTC.

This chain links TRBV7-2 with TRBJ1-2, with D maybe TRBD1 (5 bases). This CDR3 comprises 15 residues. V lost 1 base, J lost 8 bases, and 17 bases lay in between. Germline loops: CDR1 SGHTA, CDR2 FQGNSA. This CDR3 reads CASSLGVSGFGGYTF. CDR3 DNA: TGTGCCAGCAGCTTAGGGGTCTCAGGGTTCGGCGGCTACACCTTC.

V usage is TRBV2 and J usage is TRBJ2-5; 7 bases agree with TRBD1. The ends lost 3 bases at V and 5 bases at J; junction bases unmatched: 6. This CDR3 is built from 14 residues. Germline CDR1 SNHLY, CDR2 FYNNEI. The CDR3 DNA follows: TGTGCCAGCAGTGATGTAAGGGGGCGGGAGACCCAGTACTTC. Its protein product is CASSDVRGRETQYF.

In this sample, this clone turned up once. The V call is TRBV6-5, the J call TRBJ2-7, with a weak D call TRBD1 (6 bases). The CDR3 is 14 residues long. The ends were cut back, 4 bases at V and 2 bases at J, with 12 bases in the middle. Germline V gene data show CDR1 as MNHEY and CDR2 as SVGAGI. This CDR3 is CASSSAGAPYEQYF. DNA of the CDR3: TGTGCCAGCAGTTCGGCAGGGGCTCCCTACGAGCAGTACTTC.

For the CDR3, the DNA is TGTGCCAGCAGTTTTCCTGGCCATGGCTACACCTTC. It yields the protein CASSFPGHGYTF. The V call is TRBV12-3 or TRBV12-4, the J call TRBJ1-2; D unclear. The CDR3 covers 12 residues. V was trimmed by 3 bases and J by 6 bases, leaving 8 bases between them.

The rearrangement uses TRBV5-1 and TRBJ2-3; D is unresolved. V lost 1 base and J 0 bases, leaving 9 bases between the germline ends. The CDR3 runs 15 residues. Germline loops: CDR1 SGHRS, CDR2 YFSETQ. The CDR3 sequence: CASSLTSRSTDTQYF. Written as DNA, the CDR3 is TGCGCCAGCAGCTTGACGTCCAGAAGCACAGATACGCAGTATTTT.

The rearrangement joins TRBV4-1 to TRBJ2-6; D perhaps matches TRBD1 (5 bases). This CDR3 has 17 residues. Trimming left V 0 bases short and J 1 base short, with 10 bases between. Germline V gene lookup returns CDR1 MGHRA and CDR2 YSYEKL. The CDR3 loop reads CASSQDWAGSGANVLTF. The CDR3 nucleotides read TGCGCCAGCAGCCAAGATTGGGCAGGGTCTGGGGCCAACGTCCTGACTTTC.

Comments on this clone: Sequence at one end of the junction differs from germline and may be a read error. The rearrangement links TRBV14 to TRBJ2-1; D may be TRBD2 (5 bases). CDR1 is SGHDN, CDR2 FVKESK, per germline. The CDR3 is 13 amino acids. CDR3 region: CASSQDLMGEPFF. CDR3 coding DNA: TGTGCCAGCAGCCAAGATCTAATGGGAGAGCCGTTCTTC. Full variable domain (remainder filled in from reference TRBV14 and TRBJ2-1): EAGVTQFPSHSVIEKGQTVTLRCDPISGHDNLYWYRRVMGKEIKFLLHFVKESKQDESGMPNNRFLAERTGGTYSTLKVQPAELEDSGVYFCASSQDLMGEPFFGPGTRLTVL.

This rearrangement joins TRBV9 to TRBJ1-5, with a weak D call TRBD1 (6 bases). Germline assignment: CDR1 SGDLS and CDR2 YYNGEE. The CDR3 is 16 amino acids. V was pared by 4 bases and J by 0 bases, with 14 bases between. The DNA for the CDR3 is TGTGCCAGCAGCTCCCCAGGGGACTATAGCAATCAGCCCCAGCATTTT. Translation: CASSSPGDYSNQPQHF.

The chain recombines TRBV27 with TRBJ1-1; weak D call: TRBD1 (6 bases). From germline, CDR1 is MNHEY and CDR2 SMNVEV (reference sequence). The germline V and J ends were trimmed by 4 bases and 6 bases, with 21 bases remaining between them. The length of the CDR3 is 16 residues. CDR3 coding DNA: TGTGCCAGCAGTTCTACAAAACAGGGAAGATCTGCTGAAGCTTTCTTT. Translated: CASSSTKQGRSAEAFF.

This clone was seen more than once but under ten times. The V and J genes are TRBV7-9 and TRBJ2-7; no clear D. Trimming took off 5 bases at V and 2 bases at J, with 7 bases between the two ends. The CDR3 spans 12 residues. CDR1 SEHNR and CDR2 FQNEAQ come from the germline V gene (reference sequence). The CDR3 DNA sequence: TGTGCCAGCAGCCCCTCTCCCTACGAGCAGTACTTC. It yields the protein CASSPSPYEQYF.

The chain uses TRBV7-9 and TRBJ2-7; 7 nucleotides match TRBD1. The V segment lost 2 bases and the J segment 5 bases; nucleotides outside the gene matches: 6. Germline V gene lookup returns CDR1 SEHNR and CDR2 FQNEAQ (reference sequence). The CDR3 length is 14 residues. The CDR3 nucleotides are TGTGCCAGCAGCTTATTACAGGGGCCCCACGAGCAGTACTTC. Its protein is CASSLLQGPHEQYF.